These T cell receptor beta chains were read from a single sample in a study of cytomegalovirus exposure and HLA in healthy donors. Measured with immunoSEQ multiplex PCR; TCRdb has only the in-frame clones, and not every one. The data hold around 120,000 clones, with about four fifths observed a single time. The sequencing sample was made of PBMCs. All receptors derive from a man aged 18 to 35 in good health and CMV-seronegative. Both conserved end residues are part of each CDR3. D genes are given only for firm matches. Size is omitted from some rows. Given values are once, few, many or a class for expanded clones.

d_gene: .
len: 15
abundance: .
j_gene: TRBJ1-5
v_gene: TRBV11-2
CDR3aa: CASSLAGAANQPQHF
CDR3nt: TGTGCCAGCAGCTTAGCAGGGGCCGCGAATCAGCCCCAGCATTTT

d_gene: TRBD1
len: 14
abundance: once
j_gene: TRBJ1-5
v_gene: TRBV6-4
CDR3aa: CASSESGGGQPQHF
CDR3nt: TGTGCCAGCAGTGAGTCAGGGGGCGGACAGCCCCAGCATTTT

d_gene: TRBD1
len: 14
abundance: .
j_gene: TRBJ1-6
v_gene: TRBV4-3
CDR3aa: CASRRDRINSPLHF
CDR3nt: TGCGCCAGCAGGCGGGACAGAATTAATTCACCCCTCCACTTT

d_gene: .
len: 14
abundance: .
j_gene: TRBJ2-7
v_gene: TRBV28
CDR3aa: CASSLSGGVYEQYF
CDR3nt: TGTGCCAGCAGTTTAAGTGGCGGAGTCTACGAGCAGTACTTC

d_gene: TRBD2
len: 15
abundance: few
j_gene: TRBJ2-1
v_gene: TRBV5-1
CDR3aa: CASSLYVGRANEQFF
CDR3nt: TGCGCCAGCAGCTTGTACGTCGGGAGGGCCAATGAGCAGTTCTTC

d_gene: TRBD2
len: 14
abundance: .
j_gene: TRBJ2-1
v_gene: TRBV6-6
CDR3aa: CASKASGSAYEQFF
CDR3nt: TGTGCCAGCAAGGCTAGCGGGAGCGCCTATGAGCAGTTCTTC

d_gene: .
len: 14
abundance: .
j_gene: TRBJ1-1
v_gene: TRBV18
CDR3aa: CASSLRVLNTEAFF
CDR3nt: TGTGCCAGCTCCCTCCGAGTCTTGAACACTGAAGCTTTCTTT

d_gene: TRBD2
len: 18
abundance: few
j_gene: TRBJ2-1
v_gene: TRBV10-2
CDR3aa: CASSTSGRDLRSYNEQFF
CDR3nt: TGCGCCAGCAGTACTAGCGGGAGGGATCTGCGCTCCTACAATGAGCAGTTCTTC

d_gene: .
len: 16
abundance: few
j_gene: TRBJ1-5
v_gene: TRBV2
CDR3aa: CASSLLTYYSNQPQHF
CDR3nt: TGTGCCAGCAGTCTGCTCACATATTATAGCAATCAGCCCCAGCATTTT

d_gene: TRBD2
len: 20
abundance: .
j_gene: TRBJ2-6
v_gene: TRBV28
CDR3aa: CASRFFGRGRMGSGANVLTF
CDR3nt: TGTGCCAGCAGATTTTTTGGGAGGGGCAGGATGGGGTCTGGGGCCAACGTCCTGACTTTC

d_gene: .
len: 15
abundance: .
j_gene: TRBJ1-1
v_gene: TRBV6-5
CDR3aa: CASSYFRVLNTEAFF
CDR3nt: TGTGCCAGCAGTTACTTTCGGGTACTGAACACTGAAGCTTTCTTT

d_gene: .
len: 15
abundance: .
j_gene: TRBJ2-4
v_gene: TRBV5-1
CDR3aa: CASRASGTPTNIQYF
CDR3nt: TGCGCCAGCAGAGCCTCCGGGACACCTACAAACATTCAGTACTTC

d_gene: TRBD1
len: 14
abundance: .
j_gene: TRBJ1-5
v_gene: TRBV2
CDR3aa: CASNLQGVNQPQHF
CDR3nt: TGTGCCAGCAACTTACAGGGGGTCAATCAGCCCCAGCATTTT

d_gene: .
len: 13
abundance: .
j_gene: TRBJ1-1
v_gene: TRBV7-9
CDR3aa: CASSLADITEAFF
CDR3nt: TGTGCCAGCAGCTTAGCGGACATAACTGAAGCTTTCTTT

d_gene: .
len: 14
abundance: .
j_gene: TRBJ2-7
v_gene: TRBV28
CDR3aa: CASSVETGRREQYF
CDR3nt: TGTGCCAGCAGTGTAGAGACAGGCCGCCGCGAGCAGTACTTC

d_gene: .
len: 12
abundance: .
j_gene: TRBJ1-1
v_gene: TRBV29-1
CDR3aa: CSVLDMNTEAFF
CDR3nt: TGCAGCGTATTAGACATGAACACTGAAGCTTTCTTT

d_gene: .
len: 13
abundance: .
j_gene: TRBJ1-2
v_gene: TRBV5-1
CDR3aa: CASSLEGSYGYTF
CDR3nt: TGCGCCAGCAGCTTGGAGGGGTCCTATGGCTACACCTTC

d_gene: .
len: 14
abundance: .
j_gene: TRBJ1-2
v_gene: TRBV25-1
CDR3aa: CASSQAGSDRGYTF
CDR3nt: TGTGCCAGCAGCCAGGCTGGATCCGACCGGGGCTACACCTTC

d_gene: TRBD1
len: 16
abundance: .
j_gene: TRBJ2-7
v_gene: TRBV7-6
CDR3aa: CASNPGPGQGPLRQYF
CDR3nt: TGTGCCAGCAACCCGGGCCCTGGACAGGGCCCCCTGCGGCAGTACTTC

d_gene: TRBD2
len: 16
abundance: .
j_gene: TRBJ2-1
v_gene: TRBV6-5
CDR3aa: CASSYHLAGGGNEQFF
CDR3nt: TGTGCCAGCAGTTATCATCTAGCGGGGGGGGGCAATGAGCAGTTCTTC

d_gene: .
len: 13
abundance: .
j_gene: TRBJ1-1
v_gene: TRBV12-2
CDR3aa: CASRRAAGPEAFF
CDR3nt: TGTGCAAGTCGCCGTGCTGCGGGCCCTGAAGCTTTCTTT

d_gene: TRBD1
len: 13
abundance: .
j_gene: TRBJ1-1
v_gene: TRBV7-9
CDR3aa: CASSLTGQGSAFF
CDR3nt: TGTGCCAGCAGCTTAACGGGACAGGGATCGGCTTTCTTT

d_gene: .
len: 14
abundance: .
j_gene: TRBJ2-7
v_gene: TRBV28
CDR3aa: CASSLSGQIYEQYF
CDR3nt: TGTGCCAGCAGTTTATCAGGGCAGATCTACGAGCAGTACTTC